This T cell receptor beta chain was sequenced during a study of technical replicates of blood from several donors. The repertoire was sequenced with immunoSEQ multiplex PCR; TCRdb's copy has only in-frame clones and lacks some. The sample consists of over 70,000 clones, around 97% of them appearing once. The CDR3 consists of 14 residues. The V and J ends lost 4 bases and 7 bases, in that order; junction bases with no gene match: 8. Germline V lookup: CDR1 SQVTM, CDR2 ANQGSEA. This TCR was recovered from a human donor in good health. Sequencing input: T cells isolated from PBMCs. This chain connects TRBV29-1 to TRBJ2-2; 8 bases agree with TRBD2. The CDR3 loop reads CSVVAGGFDGELFF. CDR3 coding DNA: TGCAGCGTTGTGGCGGGAGGATTTGACGGGGAGCTGTTTTTT.